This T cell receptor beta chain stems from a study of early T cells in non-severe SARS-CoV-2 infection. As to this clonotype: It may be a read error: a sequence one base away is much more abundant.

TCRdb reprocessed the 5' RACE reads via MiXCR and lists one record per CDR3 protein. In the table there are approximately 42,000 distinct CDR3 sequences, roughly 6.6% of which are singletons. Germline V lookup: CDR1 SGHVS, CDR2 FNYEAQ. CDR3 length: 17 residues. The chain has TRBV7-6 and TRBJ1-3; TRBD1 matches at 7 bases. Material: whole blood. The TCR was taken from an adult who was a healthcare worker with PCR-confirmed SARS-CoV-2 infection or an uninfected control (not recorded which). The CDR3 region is CASSLWGQFSSENTIYF. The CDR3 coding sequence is TGTGCCAGCAGCTTATGGGGACAGTTCTCCTCTGAAAACACCATATATTTT.